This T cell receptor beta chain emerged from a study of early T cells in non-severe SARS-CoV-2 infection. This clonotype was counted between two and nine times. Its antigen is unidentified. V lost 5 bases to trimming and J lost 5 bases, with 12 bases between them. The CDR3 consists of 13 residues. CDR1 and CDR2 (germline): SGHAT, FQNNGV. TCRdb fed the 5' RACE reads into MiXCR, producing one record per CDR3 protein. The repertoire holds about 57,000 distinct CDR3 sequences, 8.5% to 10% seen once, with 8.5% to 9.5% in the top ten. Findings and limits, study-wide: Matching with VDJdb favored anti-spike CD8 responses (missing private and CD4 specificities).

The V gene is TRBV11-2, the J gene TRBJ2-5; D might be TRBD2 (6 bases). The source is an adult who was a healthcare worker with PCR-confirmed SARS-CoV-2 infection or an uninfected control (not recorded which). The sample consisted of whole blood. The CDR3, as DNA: TGTGCCAGCAGCCGACTAGTCTTGGAGACCCAGTACTTC. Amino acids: CASSRLVLETQYF.